Below, 7 T cell receptor beta chains from the same sample are listed, as sequenced in a study of cytomegalovirus exposure and HLA in healthy donors. Primers included in the PCR were 60 Vbeta and 13 Jbeta primers. Profiled with immunoSEQ multiplex PCR; TCRdb holds only in-frame clones, not every one. The repertoire includes 100,000 to 150,000 clones, about four fifths of them detected once, and roughly 0.99% sits in the top ten. The sample taken for sequencing was PBMCs. The receptors here all came from a male donor in good health and CMV-seronegative.

This clone was observed a single time. Its ends do not fully match the called genes, so a read error is possible. CDR3 loop: CASSRGWGTEAFF. In DNA form, the CDR3 reads TGTGCTAGCAGCCGCGGGTGGGGCACTGAAGCTTTCTTT. The rearrangement uses TRBV7-7 and TRBJ1-1; D gene unclear. Germline CDR1 and CDR2: SSHAT and FNYEAQ (reference sequence). This CDR3 spans 13 amino acids.

V usage is TRBV6-5 and J usage is TRBJ1-1; TRBD1 matches 8 bases. The CDR3 has 14 residues. The V and J ends lost 6 bases and 4 bases, in that order; junction bases with no gene match: 7. From germline, CDR1 is MNHEY and CDR2 SVGAGI. The CDR3 DNA reads TGTGCCAGCAGACCGGGACAGGTGGGCACTGAAGCTTTCTTT. Amino acid sequence: CASRPGQVGTEAFF.

The chain carries TRBV27 and TRBJ2-4; D ambiguous. Germline V lookup: CDR1 MNHEY, CDR2 SMNVEV (reference sequence). Deletions cut 1 base from V and 0 bases from J, with 4 bases between. The CDR3 spans 14 residues. DNA of the CDR3: TGTGCCAGCAGTTTATACGGAGCCAAAAACATTCAGTACTTC. As protein: CASSLYGAKNIQYF.

The gene calls are TRBV4-2 and TRBJ2-7, with 11 positions matching TRBD2. CDR1 LGHNA and CDR2 YNFKEQ come from the germline V gene. Germline trimming cut 1 base from V and 2 bases from J; bases unmatched to any gene: 1. The CDR3 has 15 residues. CDR3 amino acids: CASSQGLAGPYEQYF. The CDR3 DNA reads as TGTGCCAGCAGCCAAGGACTAGCGGGACCCTACGAGCAGTACTTC.

The chain employs TRBV19 and TRBJ1-1; possibly TRBD1 for D (5 bases). The CDR3 totals 16 residues. Germline V gene lookup returns CDR1 LNHDA and CDR2 SQIVND (reference sequence). Trimming cost V 5 bases and J 1 base, with 17 bases left between them. The CDR3 spells CASSPGGGKPNTEAFF. CDR3 sequence (DNA): TGTGCCAGTAGTCCAGGCGGGGGTAAACCGAACACTGAAGCTTTCTTT.

This chain links TRBV6-1 with TRBJ1-1; weak D call: TRBD1 (5 bases). V was trimmed by 7 bases and J by 1 base, leaving 7 bases between them. CDR1 is MNHNS and CDR2 is SASEGT in the germline V gene. The CDR3 sequence is 12 residues long. Here the CDR3 reads CASTRANTEAFF. CDR3 bases: TGTGCCAGCACCAGGGCGAACACTGAAGCTTTCTTT.

The rearrangement uses TRBV4-2 and TRBJ2-3; D perhaps matches TRBD1 (5 bases). This CDR3 is 13 amino acids long. The germline V gene has CDR1 LGHNA and CDR2 YNFKEQ. V lost 4 bases and J 5 bases, leaving 10 bases between the germline ends. The CDR3 spells CASSLQVRDTQYF. Here the CDR3 DNA reads TGTGCCAGCAGCCTACAGGTACGAGATACGCAGTATTTT.